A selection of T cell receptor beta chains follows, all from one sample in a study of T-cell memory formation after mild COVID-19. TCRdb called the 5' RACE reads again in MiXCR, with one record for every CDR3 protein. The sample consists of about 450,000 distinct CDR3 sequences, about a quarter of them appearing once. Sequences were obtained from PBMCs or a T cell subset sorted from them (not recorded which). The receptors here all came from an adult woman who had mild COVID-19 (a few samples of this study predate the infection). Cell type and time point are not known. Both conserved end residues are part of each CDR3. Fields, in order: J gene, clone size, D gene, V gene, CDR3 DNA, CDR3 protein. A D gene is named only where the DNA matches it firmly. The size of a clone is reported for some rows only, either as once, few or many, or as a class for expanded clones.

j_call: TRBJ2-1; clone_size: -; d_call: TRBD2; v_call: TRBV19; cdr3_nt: TGTGCCATAGGGACTAGCGGGAGGGATGAGCAGTTCTTC; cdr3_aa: CAIGTSGRDEQFF
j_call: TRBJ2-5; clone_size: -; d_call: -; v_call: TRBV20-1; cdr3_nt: TGCAGTGCTAGAACACGACTCGAGACCCAGTACTTC; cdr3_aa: CSARTRLETQYF
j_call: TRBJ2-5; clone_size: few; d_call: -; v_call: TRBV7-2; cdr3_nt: TGTGCCAGCAGTAGGGGCCCTCTCAACCAAGAGACCCAGTACTTC; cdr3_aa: CASSRGPLNQETQYF
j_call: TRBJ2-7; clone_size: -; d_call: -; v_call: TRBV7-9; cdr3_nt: TGTGCCAGCACCAGGGGGGCTCGGGGCGAGCAGTACTTC; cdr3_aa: CASTRGARGEQYF
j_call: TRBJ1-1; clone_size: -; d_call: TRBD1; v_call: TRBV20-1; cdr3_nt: TGCAGTGCTAGATCTCCCGACAGGGCGAACACTGAAGCTTTCTTT; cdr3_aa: CSARSPDRANTEAFF
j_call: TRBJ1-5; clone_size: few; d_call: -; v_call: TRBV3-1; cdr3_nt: TGTGCCAGCAGCCAAAGGCAAGGGAGGCCCCAGCATTTT; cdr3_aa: CASSQRQGRPQHF
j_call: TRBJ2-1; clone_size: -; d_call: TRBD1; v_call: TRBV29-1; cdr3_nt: TGCAGCGTTGAGAGGGGGCGCGTAGGAGGCGAGCAGTTCTTC; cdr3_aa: CSVERGRVGGEQFF
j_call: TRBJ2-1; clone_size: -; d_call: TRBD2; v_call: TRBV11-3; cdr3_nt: TGTGCCAGCAGCCCCGGCGGACTAGCGGGAGGCGATGAGCAGTTCTTC; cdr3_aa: CASSPGGLAGGDEQFF
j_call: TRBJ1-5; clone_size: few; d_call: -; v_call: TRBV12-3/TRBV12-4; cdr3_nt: TGTGCCAGCAGTTTTACTTCCAGTCACAATCAGCCCCAGCATTTT; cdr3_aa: CASSFTSSHNQPQHF
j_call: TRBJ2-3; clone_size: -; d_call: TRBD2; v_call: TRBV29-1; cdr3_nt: TGCAGCGTACTAGCGGGAGCCACAGATACGCAGTATTTT; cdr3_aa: CSVLAGATDTQYF
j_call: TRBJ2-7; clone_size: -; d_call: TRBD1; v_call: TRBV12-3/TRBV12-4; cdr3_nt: TGTGCCAGCAGTAATGGGGACAGCTACGAGCAGTACTTC; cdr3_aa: CASSNGDSYEQYF
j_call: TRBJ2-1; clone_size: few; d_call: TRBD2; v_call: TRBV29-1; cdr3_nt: TGCAGCGTTGAAGGGGCTCGGGGGGGCTGGAAGTTCTTC; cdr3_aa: CSVEGARGGWKFF
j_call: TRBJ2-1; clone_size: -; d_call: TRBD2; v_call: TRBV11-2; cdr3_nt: TGTGCCAGCAGCTTAGTAAGAACTAGCGGAGCAAACTACAATGAGCAGTTCTTC; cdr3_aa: CASSLVRTSGANYNEQFF
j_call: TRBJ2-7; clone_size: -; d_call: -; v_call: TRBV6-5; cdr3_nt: TGTGCCAGCAGTTTATCGGGACGGACCTACGAGCAGTACTTC; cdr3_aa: CASSLSGRTYEQYF
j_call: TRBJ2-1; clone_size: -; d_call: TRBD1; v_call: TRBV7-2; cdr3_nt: TGTGCCAGCAGCTCCAAGACAGGGTTTCGAGAGCAGTTCTTC; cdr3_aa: CASSSKTGFREQFF
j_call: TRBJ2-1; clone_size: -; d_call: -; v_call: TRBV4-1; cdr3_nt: TGCGCCAGCAGCCAAGGGGACACCTTATGGCGCTACAATGAGCAGTTCTTC; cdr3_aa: CASSQGDTLWRYNEQFF
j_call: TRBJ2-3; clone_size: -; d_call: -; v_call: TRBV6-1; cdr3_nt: TGTGCCAGCAGTCTAACTTTGGCCACTAGCACAGATACGCAGTATTTT; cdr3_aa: CASSLTLATSTDTQYF
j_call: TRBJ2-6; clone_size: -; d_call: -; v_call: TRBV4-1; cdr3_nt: TGCGCCAGCAGCCAAGAACAGGGCGACTCTGGGGCCAACGTCCTGACTTTC; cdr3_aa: CASSQEQGDSGANVLTF
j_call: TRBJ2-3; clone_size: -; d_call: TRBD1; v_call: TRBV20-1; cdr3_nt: TGCAGTGCGCCGGGACAGGGAGGCACAGATACGCAGTATTTT; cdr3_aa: CSAPGQGGTDTQYF
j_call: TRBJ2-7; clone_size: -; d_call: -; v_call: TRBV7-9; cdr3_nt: TGTGCCAGCAGTTTTACAGGAGGGGGCCACGAGCAGTACTTC; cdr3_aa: CASSFTGGGHEQYF
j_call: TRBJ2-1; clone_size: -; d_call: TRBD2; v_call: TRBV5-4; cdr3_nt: TGTGCCAGCAGCTGGGGACTAGCGGGGGCCATCTACAATGAGCAGTTCTTC; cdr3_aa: CASSWGLAGAIYNEQFF
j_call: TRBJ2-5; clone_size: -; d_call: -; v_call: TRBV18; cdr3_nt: TGTGCCAGCTCACCTCAGGGGGGGACAGGCCAAGAGACCCAGTACTTC; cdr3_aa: CASSPQGGTGQETQYF
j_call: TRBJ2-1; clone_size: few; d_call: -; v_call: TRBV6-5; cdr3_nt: TGTGCCAGCAGTTACGAGGGGAATGGCTACAATGAGCAGTTCTTC; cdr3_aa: CASSYEGNGYNEQFF
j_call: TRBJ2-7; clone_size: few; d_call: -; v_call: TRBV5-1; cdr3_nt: TGCGCCAGCAGCCATTGGACCGGACCCTACGAGCAGTACTTC; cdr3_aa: CASSHWTGPYEQYF